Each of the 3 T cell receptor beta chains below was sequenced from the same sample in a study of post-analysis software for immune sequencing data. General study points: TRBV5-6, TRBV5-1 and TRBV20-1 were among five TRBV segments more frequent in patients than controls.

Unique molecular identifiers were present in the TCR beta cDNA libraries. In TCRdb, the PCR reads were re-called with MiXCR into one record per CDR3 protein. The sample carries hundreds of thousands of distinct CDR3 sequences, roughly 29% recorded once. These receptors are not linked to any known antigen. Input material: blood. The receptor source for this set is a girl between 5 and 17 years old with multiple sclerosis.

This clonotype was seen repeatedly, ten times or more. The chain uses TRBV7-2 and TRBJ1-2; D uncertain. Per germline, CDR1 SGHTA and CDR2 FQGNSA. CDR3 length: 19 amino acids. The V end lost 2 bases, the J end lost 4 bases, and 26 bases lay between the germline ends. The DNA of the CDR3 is TGTGCCAGCAGCTTATACGGTCCGGTAATGGTGATTCGTGGCTATGGCTACACCTTC. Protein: CASSLYGPVMVIRGYGYTF. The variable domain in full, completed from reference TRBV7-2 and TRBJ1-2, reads GAGVSQSPSNKVTEKGKDVELRCDPISGHTALYWYRQSLGQGLEFLIYFQGNSAPDKSGLPSDRFSAERTGGSVSTLTIQRTQQEDSAVYLCASSLYGPVMVIRGYGYTFGSGTRLTVV.

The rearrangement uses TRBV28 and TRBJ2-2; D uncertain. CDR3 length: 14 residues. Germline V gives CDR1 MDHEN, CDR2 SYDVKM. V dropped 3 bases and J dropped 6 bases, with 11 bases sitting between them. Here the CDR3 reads CASSFIGRAGELFF. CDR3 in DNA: TGTGCCAGCAGTTTTATCGGCCGCGCCGGGGAGCTGTTTTTT. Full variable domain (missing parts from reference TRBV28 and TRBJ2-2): DVKVTQSSRYLVKRTGEKVFLECVQDMDHENMFWYRQDPGLGLRLIYFSYDVKMKEKGDIPEGYSVSREKKERFSLILESASTNQTSMYLCASSFIGRAGELFFGEGSRLTVL.

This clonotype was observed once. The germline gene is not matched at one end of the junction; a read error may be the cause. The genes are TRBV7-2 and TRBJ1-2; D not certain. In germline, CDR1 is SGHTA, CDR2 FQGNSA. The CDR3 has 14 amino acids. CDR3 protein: CASSPKAGNYGYTF. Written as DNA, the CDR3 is TGCGCCAGCAGCCCAAAAGCGGGGAACTATGGCTACACCTTC.